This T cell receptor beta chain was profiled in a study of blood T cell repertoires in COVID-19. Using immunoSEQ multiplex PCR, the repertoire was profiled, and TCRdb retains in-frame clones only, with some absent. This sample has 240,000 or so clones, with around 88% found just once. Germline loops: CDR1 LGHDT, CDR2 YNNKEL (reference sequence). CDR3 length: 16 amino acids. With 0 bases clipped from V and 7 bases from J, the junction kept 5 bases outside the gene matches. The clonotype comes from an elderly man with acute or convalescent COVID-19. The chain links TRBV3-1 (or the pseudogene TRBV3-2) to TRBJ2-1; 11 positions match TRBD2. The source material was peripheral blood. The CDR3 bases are TGTGCCAGCAGCCAAGATAGACTAGCGGGAACGAATGAGCAGTTCTTC. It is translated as CASSQDRLAGTNEQFF.